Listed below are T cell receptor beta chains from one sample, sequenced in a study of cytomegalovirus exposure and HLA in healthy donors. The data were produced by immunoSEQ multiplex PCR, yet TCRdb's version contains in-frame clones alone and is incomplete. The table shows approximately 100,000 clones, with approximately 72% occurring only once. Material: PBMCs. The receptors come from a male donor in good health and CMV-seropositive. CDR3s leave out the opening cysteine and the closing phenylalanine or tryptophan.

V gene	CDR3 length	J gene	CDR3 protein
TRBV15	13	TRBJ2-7	ATSRAVQGRDEQY
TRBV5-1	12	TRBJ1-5	ASSKTGSNQPQH
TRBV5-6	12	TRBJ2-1	ASRQAGGGSEQF
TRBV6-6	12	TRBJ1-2	ASSYLGTDYGYT
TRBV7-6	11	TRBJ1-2	ASSTGPDYGYT
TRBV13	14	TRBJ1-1	ASTHSVGRDRTEAF
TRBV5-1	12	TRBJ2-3	ASSLAGNTDTQY
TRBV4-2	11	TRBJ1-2	ASSHTGGDGYT
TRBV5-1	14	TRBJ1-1	ASGTGTASSNTEAF
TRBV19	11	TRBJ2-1	ASSISRFNEQF
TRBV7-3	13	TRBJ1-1	ASSLRGRGDTEAF
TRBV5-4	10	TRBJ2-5	AMGPAGETQY
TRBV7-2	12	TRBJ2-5	ASSQQGNKETQY
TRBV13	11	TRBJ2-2	ASSWGVTGELF